This TCR beta chain was documented in a study of shared clonotypes between healthy human individuals. Study outcomes and limitations: Among non-shared clonotypes, generation probabilities were lower than among those shared by all four donors.

The table came from immunoSEQ multiplex PCR; TCRdb's copy has only in-frame clones and leaves some out. This sample yields hundreds of thousands of clones, of which just over 90% are seen a single time; roughly 24% belongs to the top ten. CD45RO negativity and positive selection for CCR7 defined naive CD8 cells, a population that excluded terminally differentiated effector memory CD45RA+ cells. For this clone: The antigen is undetermined.

The CDR3 has 15 residues. Germline V gene data show CDR1 as SGHNT and CDR2 as YYREEE (reference sequence). Losses at the gene ends were 4 bases for V and 4 bases for J; bases not matched to a gene: 8. This sequence originates from a man between 25 and 39 years old in good health. The sample taken for sequencing was naive CD8+ T cells sorted from blood. The rearrangement joins TRBV5-4 to TRBJ1-2; 9 bases match TRBD1. CDR3 DNA: TGTGCCAGCAGCCGACAGGGGGGCGAAGTCTATGGCTACACCTTC. Translation gives CASSRQGGEVYGYTF.